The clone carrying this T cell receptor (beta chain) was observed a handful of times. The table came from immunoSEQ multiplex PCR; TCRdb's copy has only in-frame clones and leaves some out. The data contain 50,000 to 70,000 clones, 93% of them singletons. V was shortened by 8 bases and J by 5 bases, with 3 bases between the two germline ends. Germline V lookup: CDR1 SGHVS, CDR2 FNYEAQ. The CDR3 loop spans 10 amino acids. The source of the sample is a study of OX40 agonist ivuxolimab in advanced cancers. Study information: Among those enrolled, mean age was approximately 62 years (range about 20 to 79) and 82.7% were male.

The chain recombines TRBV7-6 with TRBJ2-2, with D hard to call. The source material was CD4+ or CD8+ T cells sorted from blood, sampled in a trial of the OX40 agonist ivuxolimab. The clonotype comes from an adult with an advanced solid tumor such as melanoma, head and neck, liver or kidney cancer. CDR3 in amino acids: CASGTGELFF. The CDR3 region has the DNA TGTGCCAGCGGGACCGGGGAGCTGTTTTTT.